Below, 28 T cell receptor beta chains from the same sample are listed, as sequenced in a study of shared clonotypes between healthy human individuals. The table came from immunoSEQ multiplex PCR; TCRdb's copy has only in-frame clones and leaves some out. The sample lists about 2,200,000 clones; 85% to 95% were seen once. Positive CCR7 selection of CD45RO-negative cells yielded the naive CD8 cells, and terminally differentiated effector memory CD45RA+ cells were excluded. Material: naive CD8+ T cells from PBMCs. The origin of the receptors is a man between 18 and 29 years old in good health. Some clones in this sample may be carry-over from other donors' samples.

The chain carries TRBV7-9 and TRBJ1-2; D is possibly TRBD1 (5 bases). Germline CDR1 and CDR2: SEHNR and FQNEAQ (reference sequence). The CDR3 has 11 residues. The V gene lost 5 bases and the J gene lost 10 bases, with 11 bases spanning the gap. CDR3 in DNA: TGTGCCAGCAGCCCGGTAGGGGACTACACCTTC. It specifies CASSPVGDYTF.

Remarks on this clone: In the same sample, other DNA sequences code for this CDR3. The chain combines TRBV27 with TRBJ2-7; TRBD2 matches at 11 bases. The CDR3 is 15 residues long. Looked up from germline, CDR1 is MNHEY and CDR2 is SMNVEV (reference sequence). The V segment lost 3 bases and the J segment 4 bases; nucleotides outside the gene matches: 5. The CDR3 sequence is CASSFLAGGTYEQYF. For the CDR3, the DNA is TGTGCCAGCAGTTTTCTAGCGGGAGGTACTTACGAGCAGTACTTC.

The V call is TRBV28, the J call TRBJ1-1; D ambiguous. Germline V gene lookup returns CDR1 MDHEN and CDR2 SYDVKM. The CDR3 contains 12 residues. The V gene lost 6 bases and the J gene lost 8 bases, with 13 bases spanning the gap. CDR3 sequence (DNA): TGTGCCAGCAGGGCGGGGTCTTCAGAAGCTTTCTTT. It codes for CASRAGSSEAFF.

The V gene is TRBV5-6, the J gene TRBJ2-2, with D tentatively TRBD2 (5 bases). Germline CDR1 SGHDT, CDR2 YYEEEE. V lost 5 bases, J lost 3 bases, and 11 bases lay in between. The CDR3 length is 14 residues. The CDR3 DNA sequence: TGTGCCAGCAGTTTACTAGTGGACACCGGGGAGCTGTTTTTT. Translation gives CASSLLVDTGELFF.

This clone has a single count. The chain links TRBV7-2 to TRBJ2-3, with 7 bases identical to TRBD1. The CDR3 is made up of 16 amino acids. Germline assignment: CDR1 SGHTA and CDR2 FQGNSA. CDR3 region: CATEGASRISTDTQYF. The CDR3 region has the DNA TGTGCTACCGAGGGGGCTAGCAGGATTAGCACAGATACGCAGTATTTT.

The sample holds one count of this clone. V usage is TRBV10-3 and J usage is TRBJ2-7, with D possibly called TRBD1 or TRBD2 (7 bases each). In germline, CDR1 is ENHRY, CDR2 SYGVKD. The V gene lost 6 bases and the J gene lost 3 bases, with 15 bases spanning the gap. The CDR3 spans 14 residues. Here the CDR3 DNA reads TGTGCCATCAGGGGGGGGGACAGCCTCTACGAGCAGTACTTC. It translates to CAIRGGDSLYEQYF.

This chain connects TRBV6-1 to TRBJ2-7; no firm D call. Germline CDR1 is MNHNS and CDR2 is SASEGT. The CDR3 is 10 amino acids. With 6 bases removed from V and 7 bases from J, the gap between germline ends came to 7 bases. The CDR3 loop is CASRGWEQYF. The CDR3 DNA follows: TGTGCCAGCAGGGGGTGGGAGCAGTACTTC.

For this clone: Different DNA sequences within this sample yield the same CDR3. CDR3 loop: CASSVGVYTEAFF. The CDR3 nucleotides are TGTGCCAGCAGCGTAGGTGTCTACACTGAAGCTTTCTTT. The gene calls are TRBV9 and TRBJ1-1; no clear D. There are 13 residues in the CDR3. The V gene's germline CDR1 is SGDLS and CDR2 YYNGEE. Deletions cut 0 bases from V and 3 bases from J, with 6 bases between. Looking up the rest from reference TRBV9 and TRBJ1-1 gives the full variable domain: DSGVTQTPKHLITATGQRVTLRCSPRSGDLSVYWYQQSLDQGLQFLIQYYNGEERAKGNILERFSAQQFPDLHSELNLSSLELGDSALYFCASSVGVYTEAFFGQGTRLTVV.

A note on this clone: Other DNA sequences in this sample translate to the same CDR3. The chain recombines TRBV27 with TRBJ2-6, with a possible D match to TRBD2 (5 bases). Germline loops: CDR1 MNHEY, CDR2 SMNVEV (reference sequence). V was trimmed by 1 base and J by 0 bases, leaving 7 bases between them. The CDR3 runs to 16 residues. CDR3 residues: CASSLLLDSGANVLTF. The CDR3 region has the DNA TGTGCCAGCAGTTTATTACTAGACTCTGGGGCCAACGTCCTGACTTTC.

This clone has a handful of counts. The chain joins TRBV7-9 to TRBJ1-1; maybe TRBD1 (6 bases). The germline gives CDR1 SEHNR, CDR2 FQNEAQ (reference sequence). The CDR3 extends over 13 amino acids. V shed 5 bases and J shed 6 bases, with 13 bases lying between them. CDR3 region: CASSNRVGAEAFF. The CDR3 DNA reads as TGTGCCAGCAGCAACAGGGTAGGCGCTGAAGCTTTCTTT.

The rearrangement joins TRBV2 to TRBJ1-2; D might be TRBD1 (5 bases). CDR1 is SNHLY and CDR2 is FYNNEI in the germline V gene. This CDR3 is 14 amino acids long. With 7 bases removed from V and 2 bases from J, the gap between germline ends came to 14 bases. CDR3 region: CASIPRQTNYGYTF. In DNA form, the CDR3 reads TGTGCCAGCATCCCCAGACAGACCAACTATGGCTACACCTTC.

The chain employs TRBV30 and TRBJ2-5; 7 positions agree with TRBD2. The DNA end is a closer match to TRBJ2-7, so the J assignment may be wrong. CDR1 is GTSNPN, CDR2 SVGIG, per germline (reference sequence). This CDR3 region has 13 residues. This CDR3 is CAGKLANSYEQYF. The CDR3, as DNA: TGTGCCGGGAAACTAGCGAACTCCTACGAGCAGTACTTC.

The chain links TRBV28 to TRBJ2-7; the D is unclear. CDR1 and CDR2 (germline): MDHEN, SYDVKM. This CDR3 has 15 residues. Trimming shortened V by 8 bases and J by 2 bases, and 19 bases separated the two germline ends. The CDR3 nucleotides are TGTGCCAGCGCACCCTCCACGGGCATCCCCTACGAGCAGTACTTC. Its translation is CASAPSTGIPYEQYF.

V usage is TRBV27 and J usage is TRBJ2-4; D assignment may be TRBD1 or TRBD2 (5 bases each). V was clipped by 5 bases and J by 0 bases, with 14 bases between them. The CDR3 is made up of 16 amino acids. Per germline, CDR1 MNHEY and CDR2 SMNVEV (reference sequence). CDR3 DNA: TGTGCCAGCAGTCGAGGGGTCCCGCTAGCCAAAAACATTCAGTACTTC. This encodes CASSRGVPLAKNIQYF.

DNA for the CDR3: TGTGCCAGCAGCTCGACAGGGGCCCCCTACAATGAGCAGTTCTTC. This sequence encodes CASSSTGAPYNEQFF. The J gene is TRBJ2-1, the V gene TRBV5-6; 8 positions agree with TRBD1. V lost 3 bases and J lost 2; bases outside the gene matches: 4. The CDR3 loop spans 15 amino acids. Germline lookup yields CDR1 SGHDT and CDR2 YYEEEE.

About this clone itself: Other DNA sequences in this specimen translate into the identical CDR3. V and J are TRBV14 and TRBJ2-1; D gene ambiguous. Germline V gene lookup returns CDR1 SGHDN and CDR2 FVKESK. This CDR3 is 12 amino acids long. V lost 4 bases and J 0 bases, leaving 1 base between the germline ends. The CDR3 DNA sequence: TGTGCCAGCAGCCCCTCCTACAATGAGCAGTTCTTC. It codes for CASSPSYNEQFF.

The chain employs TRBV27 and TRBJ2-7; 13 bases line up with TRBD2. Germline V gene data show CDR1 as MNHEY and CDR2 as SMNVEV (reference sequence). The CDR3 runs to 18 residues. V shed 3 bases and J 2 bases; nucleotides not matched to a gene: 10. CDR3 residues: CASSFWGPGLAGPYEQYF. CDR3 coding DNA: TGTGCCAGCAGTTTTTGGGGACCGGGACTAGCGGGACCCTACGAGCAGTACTTC.

About this clone itself: This sample also contains other DNA sequences that code for the same CDR3. This chain connects TRBV7-9 to TRBJ2-7, with TRBD2 matching 10 bases. J lost 4 bases, V lost 5 bases, and 5 bases had no gene match. CDR3 length equals 14 residues. CDR1 and CDR2 (germline): SEHNR, FQNEAQ (reference sequence). The CDR3 DNA follows: TGTGCCAGCAGCATACCGGGACTAGCGTACGAGCAGTACTTC. Protein product: CASSIPGLAYEQYF.

This rearrangement joins TRBV7-6 to TRBJ2-2, with a tentative D call TRBD2 (5 bases). Germline assignment: CDR1 SGHVS and CDR2 FNYEAQ. This CDR3 is 16 amino acids long. Trimming cost V 5 bases and J 2 bases, with 15 bases left between them. The CDR3 reads CASSLARAVNTGELFF. CDR3 in DNA: TGTGCCAGCAGCCTGGCGCGGGCAGTCAACACCGGGGAGCTGTTTTTT.

CDR3 sequence: CASSLHPRADRGQVTGELFF. The CDR3 region has the DNA TGTGCCAGCAGCCTACACCCCCGAGCGGACAGGGGGCAAGTCACCGGGGAGCTGTTTTTT. V and J are TRBV7-3 and TRBJ2-2; TRBD1 matches at 11 bases. The ends lost 5 bases at V and 4 bases at J; junction bases unmatched: 18. Per the germline V gene, CDR1 is SGHTA and CDR2 is FQGTGA. The CDR3 covers 20 residues.

The chain has TRBV29-1 and TRBJ2-5; D ambiguous. Germline V CDR1 and CDR2: SQVTM, ANQGSEA. CDR3 length equals 10 residues. Trimming cost V 5 bases and J 2 bases, with 3 bases left between them. In nucleotides, the CDR3 is TGCAGCGTTTTACAAGAGACCCAGTACTTC. It codes for CSVLQETQYF.

The rearrangement uses TRBV13 and TRBJ2-7, with 11 bases identical to TRBD1. The V gene's germline CDR1 is PRHDT and CDR2 FYEKMQ (reference sequence). The V and J ends lost 8 bases and 4 bases, in that order; junction bases with no gene match: 4. The CDR3 extends over 13 amino acids. The CDR3: CASGDRGWYEQYF. The CDR3 nucleotides are TGTGCCAGCGGGGACAGGGGGTGGTACGAGCAGTACTTC.

The chain joins TRBV6-5 to TRBJ1-2, with D hard to call. Per germline, CDR1 MNHEY and CDR2 SVGAGI. Between the trimmed V and J ends, which lost 6 bases and 8 bases, there was a span of 16 bases. CDR3 length: 13 amino acids. CDR3 DNA: TGTGCCAGCAGACCGTCCGTCTTCGGGGGCTACACCTTC. This codes for CASRPSVFGGYTF.

V and J are TRBV27 and TRBJ2-7; D unclear. Germline-derived CDR1 and CDR2 are MNHEY and SMNVEV (reference sequence). The CDR3 consists of 14 residues. V was trimmed by 2 bases and J by 2 bases, leaving 10 bases between them. CDR3 sequence: CASSLRLPPYEQYF. CDR3 nucleotide sequence: TGTGCCAGCAGTTTAAGGCTACCTCCCTACGAGCAGTACTTC.

The rearrangement uses TRBV7-3 and TRBJ2-3; 7 bases agree with TRBD1. The ends lost 5 bases at V and 4 bases at J; junction bases unmatched: 6. In germline, CDR1 is SGHTA, CDR2 FQGTGA. CDR3 length: 14 amino acids. The CDR3 region is CASSPTGFPDTQYF. The CDR3 DNA reads TGTGCCAGCAGCCCGACAGGGTTCCCAGATACGCAGTATTTT.

J is TRBJ1-4 and V is TRBV7-9; 7 positions match TRBD1. This CDR3 is built from 14 residues. J was trimmed by 8 bases and V by 6 bases; bases with no gene match: 9. Germline loops: CDR1 SEHNR, CDR2 FQNEAQ (reference sequence). The CDR3 loop is CASSQVTGEEKLFF. The DNA for the CDR3 is TGTGCCAGCAGTCAAGTAACAGGGGAGGAAAAACTGTTTTTT.

The J gene is TRBJ2-1, the V gene TRBV7-9; D is perhaps TRBD2 (5 bases). The CDR3 is 17 residues long. In germline, CDR1 is SEHNR, CDR2 FQNEAQ (reference sequence). V gave up 1 base and J gave up 3 bases, with 16 bases separating them. CDR3: CASSLDPSYQIYNEQFF. The CDR3 region has the DNA TGTGCCAGCAGCTTAGACCCTAGCTACCAAATCTACAATGAGCAGTTCTTC.

Regarding this clone: The same CDR3 also results from other DNA sequences found in this sample. The CDR3 reads CASSQNYEQYF. The CDR3 DNA sequence: TGTGCCAGCAGTCAAAACTACGAGCAGTACTTC. The chain links TRBV6-5 to TRBJ2-7; D is unclear. Germline V gene data show CDR1 as MNHEY and CDR2 as SVGAGI. This CDR3 region has 11 residues. The ends were cut back, 5 bases at V and 3 bases at J, with 5 bases in the middle.